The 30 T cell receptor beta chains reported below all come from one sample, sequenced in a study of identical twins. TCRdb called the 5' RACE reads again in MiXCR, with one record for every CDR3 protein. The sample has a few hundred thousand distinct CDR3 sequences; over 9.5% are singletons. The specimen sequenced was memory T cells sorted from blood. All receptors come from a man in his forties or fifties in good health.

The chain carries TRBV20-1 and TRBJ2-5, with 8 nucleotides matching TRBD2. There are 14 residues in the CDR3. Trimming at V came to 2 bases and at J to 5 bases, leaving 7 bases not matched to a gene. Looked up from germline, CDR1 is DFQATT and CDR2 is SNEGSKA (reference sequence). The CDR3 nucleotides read TGCAGTGCTAGACATCCGGGACTAGGGGAGACCCAGTACTTC. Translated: CSARHPGLGETQYF.

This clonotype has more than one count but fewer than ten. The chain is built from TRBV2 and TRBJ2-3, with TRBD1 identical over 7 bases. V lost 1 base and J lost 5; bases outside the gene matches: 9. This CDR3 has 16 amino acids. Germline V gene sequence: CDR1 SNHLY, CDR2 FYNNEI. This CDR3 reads CASSEVRAGGRDTQYF. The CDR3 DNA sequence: TGTGCCAGCAGTGAAGTTCGGGCAGGGGGTAGAGATACGCAGTATTTT.

CDR3 sequence: CSANGQVMNTEAFF. In DNA form, the CDR3 reads TGCAGTGCCAACGGACAGGTGATGAACACTGAAGCTTTCTTT. The chain carries TRBV20-1 and TRBJ1-1; 7 bases fit TRBD1. The germline V gene has CDR1 DFQATT and CDR2 SNEGSKA (reference sequence). The V gene end was trimmed by 6 bases and the J gene end by 0 bases; junction bases not matched to a gene: 7. This CDR3 spans 14 amino acids.

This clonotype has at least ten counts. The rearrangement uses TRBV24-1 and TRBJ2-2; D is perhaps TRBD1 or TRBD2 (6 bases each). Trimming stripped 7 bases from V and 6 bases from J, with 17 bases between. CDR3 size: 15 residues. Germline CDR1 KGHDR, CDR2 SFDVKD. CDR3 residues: CATRIGGLKPGELFF. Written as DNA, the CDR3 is TGTGCCACCAGGATTGGGGGGCTTAAGCCCGGGGAGCTGTTTTTT.

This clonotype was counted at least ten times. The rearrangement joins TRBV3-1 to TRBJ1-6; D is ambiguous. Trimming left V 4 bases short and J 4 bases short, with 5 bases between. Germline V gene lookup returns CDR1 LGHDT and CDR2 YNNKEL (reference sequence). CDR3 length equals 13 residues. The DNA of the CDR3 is TGTGCCAGCAGCCCCCAGTATAATTCACCCCTCCACTTT. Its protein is CASSPQYNSPLHF. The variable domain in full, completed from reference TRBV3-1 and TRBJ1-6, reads DTAVSQTPKYLVTQMGNDKSIKCEQNLGHDTMYWYKQDSKKFLKIMFSYNNKELIINETVPNRFSPKSPDKAHLNLHINSLELGDSAVYFCASSPQYNSPLHFGNGTRLTVT.

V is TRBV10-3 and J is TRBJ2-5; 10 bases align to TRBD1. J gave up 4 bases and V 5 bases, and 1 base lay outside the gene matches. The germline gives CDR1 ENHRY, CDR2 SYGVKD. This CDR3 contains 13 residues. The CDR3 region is CAISRDRGETQYF. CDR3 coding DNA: TGTGCCATCAGTAGGGACAGGGGAGAGACCCAGTACTTC.

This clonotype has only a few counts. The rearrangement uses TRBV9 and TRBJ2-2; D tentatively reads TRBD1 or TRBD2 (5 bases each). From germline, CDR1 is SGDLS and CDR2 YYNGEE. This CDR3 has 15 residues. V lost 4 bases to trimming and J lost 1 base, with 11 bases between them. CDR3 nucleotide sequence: TGTGCCAGCAGCTCCGGGACGGAGAACACCGGGGAGCTGTTTTTT. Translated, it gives CASSSGTENTGELFF.

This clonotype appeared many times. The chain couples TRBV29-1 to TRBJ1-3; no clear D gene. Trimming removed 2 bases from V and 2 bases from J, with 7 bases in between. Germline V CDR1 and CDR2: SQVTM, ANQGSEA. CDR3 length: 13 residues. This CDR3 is CSVERFTGNTIYF. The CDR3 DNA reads TGCAGCGTTGAAAGGTTCACTGGAAACACCATATATTTT. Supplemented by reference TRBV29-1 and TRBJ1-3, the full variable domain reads SAVISQKPSRDICQRGTSLTIQCQVDSQVTMMFWYRQQPGQSLTLIATANQGSEATYESGFVIDKFPISRPNLTFSTLTVSNMSPEDSSIYLCSVERFTGNTIYFGEGSWLTVV.

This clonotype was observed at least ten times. The CDR3 spells CASSSDGSERGGPDTQYF. CDR3 nucleotides: TGTGCCAGCAGCTCCGACGGGAGCGAGCGGGGGGGCCCAGATACGCAGTATTTT. This chain joins TRBV7-8 and TRBJ2-3, with 10 positions matching TRBD2. The CDR3 loop spans 18 amino acids. Germline assignment: CDR1 SGHVS and CDR2 FQNEAQ. The junction had 14 bases not matched to a gene; V was cut back by 4 bases and J by 4 bases.

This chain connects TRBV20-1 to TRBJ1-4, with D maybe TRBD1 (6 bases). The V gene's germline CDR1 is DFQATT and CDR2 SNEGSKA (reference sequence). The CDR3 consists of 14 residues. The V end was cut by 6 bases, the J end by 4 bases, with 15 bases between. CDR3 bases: TGCAGTGCAAAAGTTGGAGGGGGTAATGAAAAACTGTTTTTT. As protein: CSAKVGGGNEKLFF.

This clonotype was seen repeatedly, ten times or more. The CDR3 DNA reads TGCAGTGCCGTGGACAGGGGATCCTACAATGAGCAGTTCTTC. Translation: CSAVDRGSYNEQFF. The chain recombines TRBV20-1 with TRBJ2-1, with 9 bases matching TRBD1. Germline CDR1 DFQATT, CDR2 SNEGSKA (reference sequence). Trimming cost V 6 bases and J 1 base; bases outside gene matches: 4. The CDR3 loop spans 14 amino acids.

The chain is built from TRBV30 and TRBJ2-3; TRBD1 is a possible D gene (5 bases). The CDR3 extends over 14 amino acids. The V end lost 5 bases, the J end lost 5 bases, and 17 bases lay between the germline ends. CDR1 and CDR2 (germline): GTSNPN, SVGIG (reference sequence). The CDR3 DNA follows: TGTGCCTGGCAGGGAAGGACCGCTAGAGATACGCAGTATTTT. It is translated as CAWQGRTARDTQYF. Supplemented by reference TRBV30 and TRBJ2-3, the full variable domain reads SQTIHQWPATLVQPVGSPLSLECTVEGTSNPNLYWYRQAAGRGLQLLFYSVGIGQISSEVPQNLSASRPQDRQFILSSKKLLLSDSGFYLCAWQGRTARDTQYFGPGTRLTVL.

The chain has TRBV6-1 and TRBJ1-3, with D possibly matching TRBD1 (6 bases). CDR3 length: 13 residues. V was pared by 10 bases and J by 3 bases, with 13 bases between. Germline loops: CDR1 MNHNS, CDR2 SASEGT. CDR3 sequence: CATRRTDGNTIYF. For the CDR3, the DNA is TGTGCCACCAGGCGGACAGATGGAAACACCATATATTTT.

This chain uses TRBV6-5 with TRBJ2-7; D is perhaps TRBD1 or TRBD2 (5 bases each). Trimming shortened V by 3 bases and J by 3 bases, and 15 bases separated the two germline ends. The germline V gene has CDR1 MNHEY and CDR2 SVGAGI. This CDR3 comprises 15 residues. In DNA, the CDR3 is TGTGCCAGCAGTTATTCTACCCGGGGCCACTACGAGCAGTACTTC. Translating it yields CASSYSTRGHYEQYF.

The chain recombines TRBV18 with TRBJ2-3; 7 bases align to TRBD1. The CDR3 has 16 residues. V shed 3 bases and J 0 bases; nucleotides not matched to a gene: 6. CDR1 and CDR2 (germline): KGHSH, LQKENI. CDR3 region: CASSPSGQMSTDTQYF. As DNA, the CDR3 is TGTGCCAGCTCACCTTCGGGACAGATGAGCACAGATACGCAGTATTTT. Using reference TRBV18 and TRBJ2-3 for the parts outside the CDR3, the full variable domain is NAGVMQNPRHLVRRRGQEARLRCSPMKGHSHVYWYRQLPEEGLKFMVYLQKENIIDESGMPKERFSAEFPKEGPSILRIQQVVRGDSAAYFCASSPSGQMSTDTQYFGPGTRLTVL.

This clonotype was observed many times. The CDR3 DNA reads as TGTGCCAGCAGCTTAGCGGACTATACCTACGAGCAGTACTTC. Residues: CASSLADYTYEQYF. The chain carries TRBV7-6 and TRBJ2-7, with D perhaps matching TRBD2 (6 bases). This CDR3 has 14 amino acids. The germline CDR1 and CDR2 sequences are SGHVS and FNYEAQ. Trimming took 0 bases from V and 2 from J, leaving 8 bases between them.

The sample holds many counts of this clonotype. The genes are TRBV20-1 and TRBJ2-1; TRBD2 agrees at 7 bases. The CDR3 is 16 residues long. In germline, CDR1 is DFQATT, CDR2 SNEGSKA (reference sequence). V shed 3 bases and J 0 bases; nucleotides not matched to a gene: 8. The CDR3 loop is CSASLYGRHSYNEQFF. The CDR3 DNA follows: TGCAGTGCTAGCCTATACGGGAGGCACTCCTACAATGAGCAGTTCTTC.

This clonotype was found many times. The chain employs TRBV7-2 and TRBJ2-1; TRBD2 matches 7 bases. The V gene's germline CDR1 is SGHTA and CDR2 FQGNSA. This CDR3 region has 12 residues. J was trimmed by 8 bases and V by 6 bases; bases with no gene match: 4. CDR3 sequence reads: CASRASGHEQFF. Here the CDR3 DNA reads TGTGCCAGCAGGGCTAGCGGACATGAGCAGTTCTTC. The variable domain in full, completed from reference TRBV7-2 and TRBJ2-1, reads GAGVSQSPSNKVTEKGKDVELRCDPISGHTALYWYRQSLGQGLEFLIYFQGNSAPDKSGLPSDRFSAERTGGSVSTLTIQRTQQEDSAVYLCASRASGHEQFFGPGTRLTVL.

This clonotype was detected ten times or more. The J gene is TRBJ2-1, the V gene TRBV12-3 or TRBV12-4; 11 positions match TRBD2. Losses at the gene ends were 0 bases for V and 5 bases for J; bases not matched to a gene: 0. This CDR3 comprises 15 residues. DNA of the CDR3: TGTGCCAGCAGTTTAGCTAGCGGGGGGGACAATGAGCAGTTCTTC. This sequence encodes CASSLASGGDNEQFF.

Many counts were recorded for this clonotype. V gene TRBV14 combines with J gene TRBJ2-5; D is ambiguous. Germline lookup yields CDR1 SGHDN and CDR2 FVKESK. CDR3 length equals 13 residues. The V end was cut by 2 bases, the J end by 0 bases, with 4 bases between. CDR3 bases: TGTGCCAGCAGCCAAACGTACCAAGAGACCCAGTACTTC. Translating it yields CASSQTYQETQYF.

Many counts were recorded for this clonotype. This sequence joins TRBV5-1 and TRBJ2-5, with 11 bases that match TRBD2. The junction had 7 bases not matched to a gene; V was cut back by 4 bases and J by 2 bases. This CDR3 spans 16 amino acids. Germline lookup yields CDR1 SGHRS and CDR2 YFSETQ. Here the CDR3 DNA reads TGCGCCAGCAGCCCCGGACTAGCGGGTGAACAAGAGACCCAGTACTTC. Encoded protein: CASSPGLAGEQETQYF. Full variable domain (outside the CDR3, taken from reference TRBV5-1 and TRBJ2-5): KAGVTQTPRYLIKTRGQQVTLSCSPISGHRSVSWYQQTPGQGLQFLFEYFSETQRNKGNFPGRFSGRQFSNSRSEMNVSTLELGDSALYLCASSPGLAGEQETQYFGPGTRLLVL.

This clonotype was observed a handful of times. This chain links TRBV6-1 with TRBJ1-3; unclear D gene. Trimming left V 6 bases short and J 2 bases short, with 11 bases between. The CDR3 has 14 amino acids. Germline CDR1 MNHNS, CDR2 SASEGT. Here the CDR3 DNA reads TGTGCCAGCAGGCTCCAGTGGACTGGAAACACCATATATTTT. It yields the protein CASRLQWTGNTIYF.

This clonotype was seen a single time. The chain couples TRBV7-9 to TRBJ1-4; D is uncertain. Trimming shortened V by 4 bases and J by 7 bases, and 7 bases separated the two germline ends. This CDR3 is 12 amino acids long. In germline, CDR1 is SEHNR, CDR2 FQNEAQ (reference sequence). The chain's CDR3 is CASSSGGEKLFF. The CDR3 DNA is TGTGCCAGCAGCTCAGGAGGTGAAAAACTGTTTTTT.

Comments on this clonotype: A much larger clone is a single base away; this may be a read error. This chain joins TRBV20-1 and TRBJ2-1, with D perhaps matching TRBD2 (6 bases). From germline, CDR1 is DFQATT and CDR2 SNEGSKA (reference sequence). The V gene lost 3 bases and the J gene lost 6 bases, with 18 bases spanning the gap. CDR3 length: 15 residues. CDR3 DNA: TGCAGTGCTAGGAGCCGGAGGGCCTTGGGCAATGAGCAGTTCTTC. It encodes CSARSRRALGNEQFF.

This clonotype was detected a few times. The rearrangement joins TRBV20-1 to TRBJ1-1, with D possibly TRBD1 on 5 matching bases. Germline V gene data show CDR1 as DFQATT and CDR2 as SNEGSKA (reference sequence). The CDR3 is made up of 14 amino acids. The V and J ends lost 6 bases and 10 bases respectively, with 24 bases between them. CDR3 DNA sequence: TGCAGTGCCGAGGGGCAAAGGGTTACGGGTGGAGCTTTCTTT. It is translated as CSAEGQRVTGGAFF.

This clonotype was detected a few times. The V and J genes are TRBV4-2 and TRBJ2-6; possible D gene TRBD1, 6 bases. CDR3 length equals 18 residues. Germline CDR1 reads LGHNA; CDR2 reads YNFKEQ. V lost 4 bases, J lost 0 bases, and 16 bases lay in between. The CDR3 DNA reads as TGTGCCAGCAGCCCGCTCTCAGGGGAAAGCTCTGGGGCCAACGTCCTGACTTTC. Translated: CASSPLSGESSGANVLTF.

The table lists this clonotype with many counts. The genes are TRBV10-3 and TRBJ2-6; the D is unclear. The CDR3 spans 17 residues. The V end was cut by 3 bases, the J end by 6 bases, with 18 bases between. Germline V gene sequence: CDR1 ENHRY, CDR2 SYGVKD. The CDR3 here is CAISDDSRGVLANVLTF. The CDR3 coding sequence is TGTGCCATCAGTGACGATAGTCGCGGCGTATTGGCCAACGTCCTGACTTTC.

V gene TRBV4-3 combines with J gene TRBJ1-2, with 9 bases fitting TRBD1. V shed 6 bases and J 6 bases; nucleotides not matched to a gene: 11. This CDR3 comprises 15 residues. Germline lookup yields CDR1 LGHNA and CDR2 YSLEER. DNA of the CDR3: TGCGCCAGCAGGCGAAGGACAGGGGATGACCATGGCTACACCTTC. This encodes CASRRRTGDDHGYTF.

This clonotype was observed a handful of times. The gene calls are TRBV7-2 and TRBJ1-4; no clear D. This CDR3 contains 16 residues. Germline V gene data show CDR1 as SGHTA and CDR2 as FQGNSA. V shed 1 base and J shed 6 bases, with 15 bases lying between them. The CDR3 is CASSLGLQTWYEKLFF. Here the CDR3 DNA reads TGTGCCAGCAGCTTAGGTCTCCAAACGTGGTATGAAAAACTGTTTTTT.

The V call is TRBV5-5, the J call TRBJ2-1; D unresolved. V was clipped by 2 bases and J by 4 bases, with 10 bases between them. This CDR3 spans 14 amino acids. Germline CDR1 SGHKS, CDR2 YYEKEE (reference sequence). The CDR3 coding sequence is TGTGCCAGCAGCTTTTTAGCCTGGTACAATGAGCAGTTCTTC. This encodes CASSFLAWYNEQFF.